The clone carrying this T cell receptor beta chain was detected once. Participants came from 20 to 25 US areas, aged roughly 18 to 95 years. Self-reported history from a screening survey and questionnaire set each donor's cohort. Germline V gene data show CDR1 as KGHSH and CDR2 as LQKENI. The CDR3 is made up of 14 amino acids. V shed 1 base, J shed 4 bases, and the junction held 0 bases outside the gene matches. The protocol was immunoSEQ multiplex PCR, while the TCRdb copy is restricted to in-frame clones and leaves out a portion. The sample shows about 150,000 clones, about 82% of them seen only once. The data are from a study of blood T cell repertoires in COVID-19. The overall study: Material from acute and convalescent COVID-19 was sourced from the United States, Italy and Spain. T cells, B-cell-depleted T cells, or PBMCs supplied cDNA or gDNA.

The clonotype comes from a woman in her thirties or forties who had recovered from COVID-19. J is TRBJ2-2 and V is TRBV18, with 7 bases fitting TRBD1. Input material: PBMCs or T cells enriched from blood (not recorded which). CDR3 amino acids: CASSPRDSTGELFF. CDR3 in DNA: TGTGCCAGCTCACCACGGGACAGCACCGGGGAGCTGTTTTTT.